This T cell receptor (beta chain) emerged from a study of T cells in tuberculosis. General study results and limits: The TCR-beta difference was not significant; alpha differences partly reflected length.

The CDR3 totals 15 residues. Looked up from germline, CDR1 is ENHRY and CDR2 is SYGVKD. The V and J ends lost 10 bases and 0 bases respectively, with 16 bases between them. Concerning this clone: The target antigen is unknown.

Only in-frame clones appear in the TCRdb table, and some are missing; sequencing was by immunoSEQ multiplex PCR. The sample has over 30,000 clones; 95% to 97% are singletons. The genes are TRBV10-3 and TRBJ1-3; D unresolved. This clonotype was sampled from a donor aged 10-30 years with latent tuberculosis or without tuberculosis infection. The material sequenced was PBMCs. CDR3 region: CASEAQLHSGNTIYF. The CDR3 bases are TGTGCCAGTGAGGCTCAGCTCCACTCTGGAAACACCATATATTTT.